A single T cell receptor beta chain is shown here with its context. These data are taken from a study of blood T cell repertoires in COVID-19. At the level of the study: Acute and convalescent COVID-19 specimens originated in the United States, Italy and Spain. PBMCs, B-cell-depleted T cells, or T cells were the source of the cDNA or gDNA that made up the material.

Using immunoSEQ multiplex PCR, the repertoire was profiled, and TCRdb retains in-frame clones only, with some absent. The sample yields 250,000 to 350,000 clones, under 95% seen once. V gave up 0 bases and J gave up 11 bases, with 20 bases separating them. In germline, CDR1 is SGDLS, CDR2 YYNGEE. This CDR3 comprises 15 residues. The sequence was obtained from a man aged 55-75 years who had recovered from COVID-19. The chain recombines TRBV9 with TRBJ1-1; possibly TRBD1 for D (6 bases). Sequencing input: PBMCs or T cells enriched from blood (not recorded which). The CDR3: CASSVGTGNPLEAFF. CDR3 DNA sequence: TGTGCCAGCAGCGTAGGTACAGGGAACCCGTTGGAGGCTTTCTTT.